Listed below are T cell receptor beta chains from one sample, sequenced in a study of cytomegalovirus exposure and HLA in healthy donors. Method: immunoSEQ multiplex PCR; TCRdb's copy keeps in-frame clones and lacks some. The data contain some 150,000 clones, approximately 77% of them seen just once; the ten biggest clones take up 4% to 6%. The sequencing sample was made of PBMCs. The receptors here all came from a woman in her forties or fifties in good health and CMV-seronegative. The CDR3 runs from the conserved cysteine through the conserved F or W. D genes are given only for firm matches. Part of the rows lack a size; the others show once, few, many or a class for expanded clones.

v_call	clone_size	cdr3_length	j_call	d_call	cdr3_aa	cdr3_nt
TRBV28	.	17	TRBJ1-5	.	CASSLWGTLNSNQPQHF	TGTGCCAGCAGTTTATGGGGGACACTAAATAGCAATCAGCCCCAGCATTTT
TRBV19	.	12	TRBJ1-2	.	CASSIGSVGYTF	TGTGCCAGTAGTATTGGCTCCGTCGGCTACACCTTC
TRBV9	.	16	TRBJ2-5	TRBD2	CASSVVGAGGSETQYF	TGTGCCAGCAGCGTAGTCGGAGCGGGGGGGTCAGAGACCCAGTACTTC
TRBV5-6	.	15	TRBJ2-7	TRBD2	CASSLKPGGSYEQYF	TGTGCCAGCAGCTTGAAGCCCGGGGGGTCCTACGAGCAGTACTTC
TRBV5-1	.	15	TRBJ2-7	TRBD2	CASSLGAGGTYEQYF	TGCGCCAGCAGCTTGGGGGCGGGGGGGACCTACGAGCAGTACTTC
TRBV4-2	.	14	TRBJ2-3	.	CASSPRAETDTQYF	TGTGCCAGCAGCCCGCGGGCCGAGACAGATACGCAGTATTTT
TRBV7-6	.	13	TRBJ2-7	TRBD1	CASSSDRGHEQYF	TGTGCCAGCAGCTCGGACAGGGGTCACGAGCAGTACTTC
TRBV5-1	.	17	TRBJ2-7	TRBD2	CASSFPGGGGGNHEQYF	TGCGCCAGCAGCTTCCCTGGGGGGGGCGGGGGGAATCACGAGCAGTACTTC
TRBV7-9	.	15	TRBJ1-4	.	CASSLVAGGNEKLFF	TGTGCCAGCAGCTTAGTGGCAGGCGGGAATGAAAAACTGTTTTTT
TRBV2	.	15	TRBJ2-1	TRBD2	CASGPGLGRGYEQFF	TGTGCCAGCGGTCCGGGACTAGGACGGGGATATGAGCAGTTCTTC
TRBV6-1	.	14	TRBJ2-7	.	CASNLAGVSYEQYF	TGTGCCAGCAATCTGGCAGGGGTAAGCTACGAGCAGTACTTC
TRBV5-6	few	14	TRBJ2-3	TRBD2	CASIKLAGEATQYF	TGTGCCAGCATCAAGCTAGCGGGGGAGGCTACGCAGTATTTT
TRBV5-1	.	15	TRBJ1-3	.	CASAPTGPSGNTIYF	TGCGCCAGCGCCCCTACAGGGCCCTCTGGAAACACCATATATTTT
TRBV6-1	.	13	TRBJ1-2	TRBD1	CASSRQGPYGYTF	TGTGCCAGCAGTCGACAGGGGCCCTATGGCTACACCTTC
TRBV10-2	.	14	TRBJ1-2	TRBD1	CASSEDRDVGGYTF	TGCGCTAGCAGTGAGGACAGGGACGTTGGTGGCTACACCTTC
TRBV29-1	.	13	TRBJ2-5	TRBD1	CSVALTGQETQYF	TGCAGCGTTGCCTTGACAGGGCAAGAGACCCAGTACTTC
TRBV19	.	14	TRBJ1-2	.	CASTPPGSNYGYTF	TGTGCCAGTACCCCTCCAGGGTCAAACTATGGCTACACCTTC
TRBV5-6	.	14	TRBJ1-5	.	CASSFAGENQPQHF	TGTGCCAGCAGCTTTGCAGGCGAGAATCAGCCCCAGCATTTT
TRBV2	.	17	TRBJ1-6	.	CASRGFSGTDYNSPLHF	TGTGCCAGCAGGGGATTCTCCGGGACTGACTATAATTCACCCCTCCACTTT
TRBV6-5	.	14	TRBJ2-3	TRBD1	CASSRGTGTDTQYF	TGTGCCAGCAGCCGAGGGACAGGCACAGATACGCAGTATTTT
TRBV4-1	few	14	TRBJ2-1	.	CASSPERVSDEQFF	TGCGCCAGCAGCCCAGAACGGGTGAGCGATGAGCAGTTCTTC
TRBV5-4	few	14	TRBJ2-7	TRBD1	CASIHRGFSYEQYF	TGTGCCAGCATTCACAGGGGTTTCTCCTACGAGCAGTACTTC
TRBV5-1	few	12	TRBJ1-1	.	CASSYGDTEAFF	TGCGCCAGCAGCTACGGGGACACAGAAGCTTTCTTT
TRBV7-9	few	13	TRBJ2-2	.	CASSLEPTGELFF	TGTGCCAGCAGCTTAGAGCCCACCGGGGAGCTGTTTTTT
TRBV7-2	.	12	TRBJ2-7	.	CASSSRSYEQYF	TGTGCCAGCAGCTCGCGGTCCTACGAGCAGTACTTC
TRBV5-4	.	14	TRBJ2-3	.	CASSLVSFTDTQYF	TGTGCCAGCAGCTTGGTTTCTTTCACAGATACGCAGTATTTT
TRBV6-1	.	16	TRBJ2-2	.	CASSEGGDFHTGELFF	TGTGCCAGCAGTGAAGGGGGGGACTTCCACACCGGGGAGCTGTTTTTT
TRBV6-1	.	14	TRBJ1-1	.	CASSEQGGITEAFF	TGTGCCAGCAGTGAACAGGGAGGGATCACTGAAGCTTTCTTT
TRBV7-7	.	16	TRBJ2-3	.	CASSLGGLTGTDTQYF	TGTGCTAGCAGCTTGGGGGGTTTGACCGGCACAGATACGCAGTATTTT
TRBV5-4	.	15	TRBJ2-2	TRBD1	CASSPGTGYTGELFF	TGTGCCAGCAGCCCCGGGACAGGGTATACCGGGGAGCTGTTTTTT
TRBV6-5	few	13	TRBJ1-1	.	CASSYYRDTEAFF	TGTGCCAGCAGTTACTACAGAGACACTGAAGCTTTCTTT
TRBV19	.	13	TRBJ2-5	.	CASSIRLKETQYF	TGTGCCAGTAGTATCAGGCTCAAAGAGACCCAGTACTTC
TRBV14	.	14	TRBJ1-6	.	CASSQATQNSPLHF	TGTGCCAGCAGCCAGGCGACACAGAATTCACCCCTCCACTTT
TRBV27	.	15	TRBJ2-3	.	CASSLSMAGTDTQYF	TGTGCCAGCAGTTTATCGATGGCTGGCACAGATACGCAGTATTTT
TRBV19	.	16	TRBJ1-2	.	CASSRTRDKDAYGYTF	TGTGCCAGTAGTAGAACCCGGGACAAGGATGCCTATGGCTACACCTTC
TRBV7-9	.	14	TRBJ1-6	TRBD1	CASSKDRGGSPLHF	TGTGCCAGCAGCAAAGACAGGGGCGGTTCACCCCTCCACTTT
TRBV5-1	.	15	TRBJ2-2	.	CASSRSGGSTGELFF	TGCGCCAGCAGCCGATCAGGGGGGTCCACCGGGGAGCTGTTTTTT
TRBV7-9	.	15	TRBJ1-1	.	CASSTNQGWNTEAFF	TGTGCCAGCAGCACCAATCAGGGCTGGAACACTGAAGCTTTCTTT
TRBV15	.	16	TRBJ1-5	.	CATSREWGRRNQPQHF	TGTGCCACCAGCAGAGAATGGGGCAGGCGCAATCAGCCCCAGCATTTT
TRBV7-2	.	18	TRBJ2-3	TRBD2	CASSLVGLAVASTDTQYF	TGTGCCAGCAGCTTAGTGGGACTAGCGGTCGCTAGCACAGATACGCAGTATTTT
TRBV5-1	.	16	TRBJ1-2	.	CASSWLTSLASYGYTF	TGCGCCAGCAGCTGGTTAACATCGCTAGCTAGCTATGGCTACACCTTC
TRBV10-3	.	16	TRBJ1-3	TRBD1	CAISELTGGSGNTIYF	TGTGCCATCAGTGAGTTGACAGGGGGCTCTGGAAACACCATATATTTT
TRBV7-2	.	13	TRBJ1-5	.	CASSLEGRRPQHF	TGTGCCAGCAGCTTAGAGGGGCGGAGGCCCCAGCATTTT
TRBV30	once	13	TRBJ2-1	.	CAWREQDYNEQFF	TGTGCCTGGAGGGAACAGGACTACAATGAGCAGTTCTTC